This T cell receptor beta chain is drawn from a study of T cell clonality in common variable immunodeficiency. Germline V lookup: CDR1 SGHRS, CDR2 YFSETQ. CDR3 length: 13 amino acids. Trimming left V 4 bases short and J 7 bases short, with 14 bases between. CVID and control samples used equivalent genomic DNA input. Some clones are missing from TCRdb's copy, which holds only in-frame ones; the method was immunoSEQ multiplex PCR. The sample presents approximately 50,000 clones, none singletons. Study-level points and caveats: TCRbeta clonality was increased in CVID versus healthy controls. Links between repertoire features and CVID complications were heterogeneity-limited.

This clone was seen at least ten times. Antigen unknown. The missing CDR3 end, 3 residues past where the read stops, is filled in from the germline J gene. V gene TRBV5-1 combines with J gene TRBJ1-2; possibly TRBD1 for D (5 bases). Specimen: peripheral blood mononuclear cells. The source of this sequence is a person aged 18-69 years in good health. The CDR3 DNA, read in part, is TGCGCCAGCAGCACACAGGTAGTCGGTGGC. Residues: CASSTQVVGG. The CDR3, in full, reads CASSTQVVGGYTF.